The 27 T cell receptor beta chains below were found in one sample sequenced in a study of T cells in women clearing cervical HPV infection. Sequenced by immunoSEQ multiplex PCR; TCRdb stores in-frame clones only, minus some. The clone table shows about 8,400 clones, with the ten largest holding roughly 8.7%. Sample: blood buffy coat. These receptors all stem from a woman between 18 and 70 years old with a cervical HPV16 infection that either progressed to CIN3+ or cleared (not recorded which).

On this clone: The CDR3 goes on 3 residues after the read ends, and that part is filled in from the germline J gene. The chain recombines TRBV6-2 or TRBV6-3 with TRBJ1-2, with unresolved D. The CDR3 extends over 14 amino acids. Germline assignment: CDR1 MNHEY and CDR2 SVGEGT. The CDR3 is CASSRRAPSYDYTF. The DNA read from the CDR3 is TGTGCCAGCAGTAGGCGGGCCCCATCCTACGAC.

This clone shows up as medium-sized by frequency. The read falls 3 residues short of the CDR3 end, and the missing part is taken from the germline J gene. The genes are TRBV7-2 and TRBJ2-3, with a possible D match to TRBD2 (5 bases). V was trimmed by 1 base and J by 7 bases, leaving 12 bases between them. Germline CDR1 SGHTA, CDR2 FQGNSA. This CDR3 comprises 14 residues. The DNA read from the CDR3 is TGTGCCAGCAGCTTAGTAGACTATGTGCATACG. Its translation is CASSLVDYVHT. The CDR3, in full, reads CASSLVDYVHTQYF.

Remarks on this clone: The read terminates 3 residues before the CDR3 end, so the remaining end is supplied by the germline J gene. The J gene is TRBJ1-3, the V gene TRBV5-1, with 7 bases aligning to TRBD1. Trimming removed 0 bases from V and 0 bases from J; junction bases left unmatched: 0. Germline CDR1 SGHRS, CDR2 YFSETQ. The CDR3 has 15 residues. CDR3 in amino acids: CASSLGTGSGNTIYF. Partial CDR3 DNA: TGCGCCAGCAGCTTGGGGACAGGCTCTGGAAACACC.

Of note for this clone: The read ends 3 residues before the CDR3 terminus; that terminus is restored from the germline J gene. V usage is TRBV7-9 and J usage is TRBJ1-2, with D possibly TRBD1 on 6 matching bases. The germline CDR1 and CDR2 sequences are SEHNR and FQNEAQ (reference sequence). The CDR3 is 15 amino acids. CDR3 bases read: TGTGCCAGCAGCTTAGGCGCCGGGGGGGCCCACGAC. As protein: CASSLGAGGAHD. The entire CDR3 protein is CASSLGAGGAHDYTF.

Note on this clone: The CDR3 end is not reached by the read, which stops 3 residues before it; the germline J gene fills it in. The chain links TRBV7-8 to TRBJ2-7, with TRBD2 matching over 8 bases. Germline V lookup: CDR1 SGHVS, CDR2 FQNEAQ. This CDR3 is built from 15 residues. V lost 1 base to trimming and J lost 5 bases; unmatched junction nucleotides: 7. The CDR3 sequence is CASSLEAGDNNEQYF. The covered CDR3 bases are TGTGCCAGCAGCTTAGAAGCGGGGGACAACAACGAG.

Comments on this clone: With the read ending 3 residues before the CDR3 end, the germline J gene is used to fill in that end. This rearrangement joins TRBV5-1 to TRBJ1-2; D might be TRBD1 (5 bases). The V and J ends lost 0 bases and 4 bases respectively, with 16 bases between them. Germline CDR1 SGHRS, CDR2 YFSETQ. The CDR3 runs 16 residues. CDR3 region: CASSLGGREFIYGYTF. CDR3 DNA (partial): TGCGCCAGCAGCTTGGGAGGCAGGGAGTTCATCTATGGC.

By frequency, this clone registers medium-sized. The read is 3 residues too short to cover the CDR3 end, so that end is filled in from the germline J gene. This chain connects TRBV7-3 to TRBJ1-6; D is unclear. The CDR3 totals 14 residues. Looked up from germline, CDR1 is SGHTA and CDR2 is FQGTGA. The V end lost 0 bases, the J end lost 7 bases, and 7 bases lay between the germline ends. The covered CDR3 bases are TGTGCCAGCAGCTTAACCTTGAGCAATTCACCC. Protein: CASSLTLSNSP. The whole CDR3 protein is CASSLTLSNSPLHF.

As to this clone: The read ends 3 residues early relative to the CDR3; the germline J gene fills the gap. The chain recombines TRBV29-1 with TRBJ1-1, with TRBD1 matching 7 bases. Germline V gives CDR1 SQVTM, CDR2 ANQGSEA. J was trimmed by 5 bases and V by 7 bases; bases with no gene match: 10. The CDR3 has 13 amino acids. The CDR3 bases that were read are TGCAGCGGTAGAACAGGGGTAAGGACTGAA. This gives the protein CSGRTGVRTE. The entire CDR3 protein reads CSGRTGVRTEAFF.

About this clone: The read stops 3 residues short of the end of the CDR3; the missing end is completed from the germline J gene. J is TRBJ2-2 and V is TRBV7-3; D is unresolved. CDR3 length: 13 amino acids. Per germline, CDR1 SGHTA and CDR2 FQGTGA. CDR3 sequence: CASSLNTGSPLFF. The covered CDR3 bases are TGTGCCAGCAGCTTAAATACGGGTTCACCG. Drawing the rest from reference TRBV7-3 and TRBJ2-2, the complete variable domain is GAGVSQTPSNKVTEKGKYVELRCDPISGHTALYWYRQSLGQGPEFLIYFQGTGAADDSGLPNDRFFAVRPEGSVSTLKIQRTERGDSAVYLCASSLNTGSPLFFGEGSRLTVL.

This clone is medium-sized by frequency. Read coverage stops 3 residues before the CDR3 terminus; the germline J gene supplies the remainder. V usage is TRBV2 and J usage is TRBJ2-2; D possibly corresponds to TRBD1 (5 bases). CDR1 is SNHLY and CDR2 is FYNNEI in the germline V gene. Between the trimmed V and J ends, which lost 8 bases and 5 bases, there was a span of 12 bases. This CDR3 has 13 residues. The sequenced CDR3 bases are TGTGCCAGCCAGAGGACACTAACCGGGGAG. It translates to CASQRTLTGE. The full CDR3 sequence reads CASQRTLTGELFF.

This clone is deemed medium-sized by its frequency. The CDR3 bases that were read are TGTGCCAGCTCACCACCCCAAACAGGGAGCTACGAG. Translating gives CASSPPQTGSYE. The whole CDR3 protein reads CASSPPQTGSYEQYF. The rearrangement links TRBV18 to TRBJ2-7, with D possibly TRBD1 on 6 matching bases. The read terminates 3 residues ahead of where the CDR3 ends, so the germline J gene completes it. The CDR3 length is 15 residues. Trimming removed 0 bases at V and 3 bases at J, with 12 bases between. Germline V gives CDR1 KGHSH, CDR2 LQKENI.

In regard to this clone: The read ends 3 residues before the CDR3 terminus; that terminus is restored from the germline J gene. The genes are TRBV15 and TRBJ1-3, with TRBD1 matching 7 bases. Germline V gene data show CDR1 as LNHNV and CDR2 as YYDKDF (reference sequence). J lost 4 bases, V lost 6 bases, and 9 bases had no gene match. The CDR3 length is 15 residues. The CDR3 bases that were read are TGTGCCACCAGTCCTGACAGGGCGTTCGGAAACACC. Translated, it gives CATSPDRAFGNT. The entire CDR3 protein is CATSPDRAFGNTIYF.

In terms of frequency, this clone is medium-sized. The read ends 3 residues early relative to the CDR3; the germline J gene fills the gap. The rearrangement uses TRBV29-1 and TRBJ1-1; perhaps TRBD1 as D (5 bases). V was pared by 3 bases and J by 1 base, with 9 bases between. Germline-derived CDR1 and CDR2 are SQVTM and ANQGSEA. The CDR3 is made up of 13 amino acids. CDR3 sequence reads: CSVEVGQNTEAFF. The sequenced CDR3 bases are TGCAGCGTTGAGGTGGGGCAGAACACTGAA.

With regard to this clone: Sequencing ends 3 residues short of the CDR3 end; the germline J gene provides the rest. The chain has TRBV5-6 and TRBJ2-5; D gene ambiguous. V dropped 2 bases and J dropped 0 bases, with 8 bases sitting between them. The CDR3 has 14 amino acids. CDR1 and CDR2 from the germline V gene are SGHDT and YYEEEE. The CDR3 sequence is CASSFLRDQETQYF. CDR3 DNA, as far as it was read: TGTGCCAGCAGCTTTTTACGGGACCAAGAGACC.

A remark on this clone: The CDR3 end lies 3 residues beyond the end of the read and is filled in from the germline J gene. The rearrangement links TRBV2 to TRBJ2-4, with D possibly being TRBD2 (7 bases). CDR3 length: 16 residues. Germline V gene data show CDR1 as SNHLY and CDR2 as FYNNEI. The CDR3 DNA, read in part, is TGTGCCAGCAGGGAAAGGGCGGGGAGGGGGGGAGAGACT. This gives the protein CASRERAGRGGET. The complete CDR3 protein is CASRERAGRGGETQYF. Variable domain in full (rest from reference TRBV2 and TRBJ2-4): EPEVTQTPSHQVTQMGQEVILRCVPISNHLYFYWYRQILGQKVEFLVSFYNNEISEKSEIFDDQFSVERPDGSNFTLKIRSTKLEDSAMYFCASRERAGRGGETQYFGAGTRLSVL.

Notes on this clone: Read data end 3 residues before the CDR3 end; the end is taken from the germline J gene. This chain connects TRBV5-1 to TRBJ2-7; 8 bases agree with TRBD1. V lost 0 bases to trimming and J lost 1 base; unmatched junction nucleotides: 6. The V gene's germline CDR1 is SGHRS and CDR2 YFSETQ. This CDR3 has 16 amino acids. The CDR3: CASSLAGQGVSYEQYF. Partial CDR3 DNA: TGCGCCAGCAGCTTGGCCGGACAGGGCGTATCCTACGAG. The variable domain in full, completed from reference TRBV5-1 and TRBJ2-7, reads KAGVTQTPRYLIKTRGQQVTLSCSPISGHRSVSWYQQTPGQGLQFLFEYFSETQRNKGNFPGRFSGRQFSNSRSEMNVSTLELGDSALYLCASSLAGQGVSYEQYFGPGTRLTVT.

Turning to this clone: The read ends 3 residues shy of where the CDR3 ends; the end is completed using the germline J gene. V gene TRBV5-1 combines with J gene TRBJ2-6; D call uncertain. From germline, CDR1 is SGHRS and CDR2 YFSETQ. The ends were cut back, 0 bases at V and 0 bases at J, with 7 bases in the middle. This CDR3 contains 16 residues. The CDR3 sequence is CASSLESGSGANVLTF. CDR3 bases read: TGCGCCAGCAGCTTGGAGTCGGGCTCTGGGGCCAACGTC.

CDR3 sequence reads: CASSHGTVYGYTF. Partial CDR3 DNA: TGTGCCAGCAGCCACGGGACAGTATATGGC. The chain employs TRBV5-5 and TRBJ1-2; 7 bases map to TRBD1. The read terminates 3 residues ahead of where the CDR3 ends, so the germline J gene completes it. Looked up from germline, CDR1 is SGHKS and CDR2 is YYEKEE (reference sequence). This CDR3 contains 13 residues. J lost 5 bases, V lost 4 bases, and 5 bases had no gene match.

CDR3 amino acids: CASSPGTANTGELFF. CDR3 DNA, as far as it was read: TGCGCCAGCAGCCCTGGGACAGCCAACACCGGGGAG. This chain connects TRBV5-1 to TRBJ2-2; 7 bases fit TRBD1. The sequence runs out 3 residues before the end of the CDR3; the remainder is reconstructed from the germline J gene. Germline loops: CDR1 SGHRS, CDR2 YFSETQ. There are 15 residues in the CDR3. The trim removed 4 bases at V and 2 bases at J, leaving 5 bases unmatched.

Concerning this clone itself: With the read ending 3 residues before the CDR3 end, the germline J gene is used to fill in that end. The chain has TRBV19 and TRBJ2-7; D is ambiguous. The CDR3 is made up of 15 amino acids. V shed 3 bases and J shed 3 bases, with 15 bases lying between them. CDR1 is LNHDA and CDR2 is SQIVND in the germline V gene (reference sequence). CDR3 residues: CASSMTPPFLYEQYF. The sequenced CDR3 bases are TGTGCCAGTAGTATGACTCCACCGTTCCTCTACGAG.

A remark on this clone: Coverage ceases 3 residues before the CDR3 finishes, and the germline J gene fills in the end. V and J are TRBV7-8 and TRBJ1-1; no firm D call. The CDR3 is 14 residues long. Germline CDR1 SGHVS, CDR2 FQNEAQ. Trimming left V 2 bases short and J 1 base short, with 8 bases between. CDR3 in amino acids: CASSLRTSNTEAFF. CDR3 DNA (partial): TGTGCCAGCAGCTTACGAACATCGAACACTGAA.

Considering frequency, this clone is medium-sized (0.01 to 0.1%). The CDR3: CAITGTGAPLGYTF. The covered CDR3 bases are TGTGCCATCACCGGGACAGGGGCCCCTCTGGGC. The V and J genes are TRBV10-3 and TRBJ1-2; 10 nucleotides line up with TRBD1. The read ends 3 residues before the CDR3 terminus; that terminus is restored from the germline J gene. CDR3 size: 14 residues. The germline gives CDR1 ENHRY, CDR2 SYGVKD.

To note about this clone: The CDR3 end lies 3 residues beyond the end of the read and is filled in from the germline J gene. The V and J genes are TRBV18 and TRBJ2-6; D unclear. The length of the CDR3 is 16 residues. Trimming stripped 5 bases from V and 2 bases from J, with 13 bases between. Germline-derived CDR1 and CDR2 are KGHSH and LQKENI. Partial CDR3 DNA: TGTGCCAGCTCAGGGCCTGTGGGTCCTGGGGCCAACGTC. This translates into CASSGPVGPGANV. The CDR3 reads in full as CASSGPVGPGANVLTF.

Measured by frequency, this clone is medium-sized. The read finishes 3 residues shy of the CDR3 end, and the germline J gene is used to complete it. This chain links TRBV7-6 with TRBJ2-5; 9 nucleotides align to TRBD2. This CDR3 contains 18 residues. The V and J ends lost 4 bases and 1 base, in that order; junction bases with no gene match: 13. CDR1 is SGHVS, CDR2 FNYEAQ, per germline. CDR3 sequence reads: CASSSNHPGTSSQETQYF. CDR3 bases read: TGTGCCAGCAGCTCTAACCACCCCGGGACTAGCAGCCAAGAGACC.

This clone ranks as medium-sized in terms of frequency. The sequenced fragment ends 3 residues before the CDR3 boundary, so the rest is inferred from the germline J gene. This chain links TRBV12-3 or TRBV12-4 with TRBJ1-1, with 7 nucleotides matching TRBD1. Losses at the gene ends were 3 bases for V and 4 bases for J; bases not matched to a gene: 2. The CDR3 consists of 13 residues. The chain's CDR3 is CASSFDRVTEAFF. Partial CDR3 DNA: TGTGCCAGCAGTTTTGACAGGGTCACTGAA.

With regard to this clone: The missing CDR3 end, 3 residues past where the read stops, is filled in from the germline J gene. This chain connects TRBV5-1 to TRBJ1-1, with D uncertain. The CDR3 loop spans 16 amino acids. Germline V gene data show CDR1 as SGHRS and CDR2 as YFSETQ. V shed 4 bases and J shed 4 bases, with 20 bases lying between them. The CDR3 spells CASSRGRANTATEAFF. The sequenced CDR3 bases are TGCGCCAGCAGCCGCGGAAGAGCGAACACGGCCACTGAA.

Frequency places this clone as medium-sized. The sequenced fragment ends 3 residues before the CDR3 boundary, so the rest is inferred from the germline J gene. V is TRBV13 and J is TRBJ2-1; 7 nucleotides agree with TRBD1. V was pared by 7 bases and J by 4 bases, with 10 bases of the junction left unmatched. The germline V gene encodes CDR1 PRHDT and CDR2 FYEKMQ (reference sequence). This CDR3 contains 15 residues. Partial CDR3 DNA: TGTGCCAGCACCTCGAGGACAGGTTATTACAATGAG. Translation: CASTSRTGYYNE. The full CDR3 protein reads CASTSRTGYYNEQFF.